This T cell receptor (beta chain) came from a study of blood T cell repertoires in COVID-19. Study-wide context: The United States, Italy and Spain were the sources of the acute and convalescent COVID-19 samples. Nucleic acid was either cDNA or gDNA, and it came from T cells, B-cell-depleted T cells, or PBMCs.

This CDR3 comprises 12 residues. V was shortened by 5 bases and J by 7 bases, with 11 bases between the two germline ends. Germline lookup yields CDR1 SEHNR and CDR2 FQNEAQ (reference sequence). Original analysis: Reference gene primer amplification yielded estimated nucleated cell counts. Some clones are missing from TCRdb's copy, which holds only in-frame ones; the method was immunoSEQ multiplex PCR. V, J and clone size are taken as reported in that table, and D and trimming were inferred from the DNA itself. The sample has about 160,000 clones, about four fifths seen once; the top ten hold roughly 9.6%.

The chain recombines TRBV7-9 with TRBJ1-1; D is uncertain. The material sequenced was peripheral blood. The source is a man between 60 and 70 years old with active or convalescent COVID-19. CDR3 protein: CASSTAPGEAFF. CDR3 bases: TGTGCCAGCAGCACCGCCCCAGGTGAAGCTTTCTTT.